This T cell receptor (beta chain) was documented in a study of blood T cell repertoires in COVID-19. This table comes from immunoSEQ multiplex PCR, and its TCRdb copy is limited to in-frame clones, with some not included. The sample contains approximately 190,000 clones, around 83% of which appear only once. The CDR3 totals 15 residues. The ends were cut back, 2 bases at V and 2 bases at J, with 12 bases in the middle. Germline V gene lookup returns CDR1 SEHNR and CDR2 FQNEAQ (reference sequence). The sequencing input was PBMCs or T cells enriched from blood (not recorded which). The chain joins TRBV7-9 to TRBJ2-5; D perhaps matches TRBD1 (7 bases). The origin of this receptor is a woman aged 40 to 50 in a cohort exposed to, infected with or recovered from COVID-19 (not recorded which). CDR3 region: CASSLPTGRQETQYF. The CDR3 DNA follows: TGTGCCAGCAGCTTACCGACAGGGAGGCAAGAGACCCAGTACTTC. The variable domain in full, completed from reference TRBV7-9 and TRBJ2-5, reads DTGVSQNPRHKITKRGQNVTFRCDPISEHNRLYWYRQTLGQGPEFLTYFQNEAQLEKSRLLSDRFSAERPKGSFSTLEIQRTEQGDSAMYLCASSLPTGRQETQYFGPGTRLLVL.